This T cell receptor beta chain was identified in a study of blood T cell repertoires in COVID-19. Whole-study context: The United States, Italy and Spain provided the acute and convalescent COVID-19 samples.

The data were produced by immunoSEQ multiplex PCR, yet TCRdb's version contains in-frame clones alone and is incomplete. The sample records around 140,000 clones, 65% to 85% being singletons. The CDR3 loop spans 14 amino acids. In germline, CDR1 is MNHEY, CDR2 SVGEGT. The junction had 4 bases not matched to a gene; V was cut back by 0 bases and J by 5 bases. This sequence was found in a woman aged 55-69 years with acute or convalescent COVID-19. The specimen was peripheral blood. This chain links TRBV6-2 or TRBV6-3 with TRBJ2-7, with 7 bases that match TRBD2. Here the CDR3 reads CASSYSSGGNEQYF. The CDR3 DNA reads TGTGCCAGCAGTTACTCGTCGGGAGGCAACGAGCAGTACTTC.